The present entry profiles one T cell receptor (beta chain) with its context. This record comes from a study of blood T cell repertoires in COVID-19. The overall study: The origin of the acute and convalescent COVID-19 samples was the United States, Italy and Spain. From T cells, B-cell-depleted T cells, or PBMCs came the material, which was cDNA or gDNA.

Authors' processing steps: How many nucleated cells were present was estimated from reference gene primer amplification. The method was immunoSEQ multiplex PCR; TCRdb's version includes in-frame clones alone and lacks a portion of them. The D gene and trimming were derived from the DNA, and the V and J assignments and clone size from that table. The table records 180,000 or so clones, about 91% of them present only once. The clonotype was recovered from a woman between 50 and 59 years old with acute or convalescent COVID-19. Input material: peripheral blood.

The CDR3, as DNA: TGTGCCAGTAGTGATACAGGTGCTTCTGGAAACACCATATATTTT. This encodes CASSDTGASGNTIYF. This sequence joins TRBV19 and TRBJ1-3; D is possibly TRBD1 (5 bases). The V gene's germline CDR1 is LNHDA and CDR2 SQIVND (reference sequence). The CDR3 is 15 amino acids. With 5 bases removed from V and 1 base from J, the gap between germline ends came to 12 bases.